This TCR beta chain was sequenced for a study of CD8 T cells in Susac syndrome. 0.5 to 1 ug RNA was reverse transcribed with random hexamers. TCR beta CDR3 was amplified by immunoSEQ multiplex PCR. This amplification extended across 54 Vbeta and 13 Jbeta segments. TCRdb reprocessed the immunoSEQ multiplex PCR reads with MiXCR, giving one entry per CDR3 protein. Of some 400,000 distinct CDR3 sequences listed, approximately 85% are singletons. CD8+ and CD4+ T cells taken from blood had their TCR beta sequenced. The germline V gene encodes CDR1 SGHRS and CDR2 YFSETQ. With 0 bases clipped from V and 6 bases from J, the junction kept 6 bases outside the gene matches. This CDR3 has 16 residues.

This receptor was identified in a human donor with multiple sclerosis. The genes are TRBV5-1 and TRBJ2-3; 11 positions agree with TRBD1. The sequencing sample was made of CD8+ T cells from PBMCs. CDR3 loop: CASSLVGQGARDTQYF. The CDR3 DNA reads as TGCGCCAGCAGCTTGGTTGGACAGGGGGCGAGGGATACGCAGTATTTT.